This T cell receptor (beta chain) derives from a study of blood T cell repertoires in COVID-19. The overall study: Samples came from the United States, Italy and Spain, spanning acute and convalescent COVID-19.

Here immunoSEQ multiplex PCR was the method, and the copy in TCRdb shows in-frame clones only, minus some. Found here are roughly 150,000 clones, around 84% of them singletons; the top ten hold roughly 8.9%. Trimming left V 0 bases short and J 2 bases short, with 10 bases between. This CDR3 has 15 residues. Germline-derived CDR1 and CDR2 are LNHDA and SQIVND (reference sequence). The source material was peripheral blood. The receptor comes from a woman aged 45 to 65 with acute or convalescent COVID-19. The rearrangement uses TRBV19 and TRBJ1-2, with D uncertain. This CDR3 reads CASSIEQSSNYGYTF. CDR3 nucleotide sequence: TGTGCCAGTAGTATAGAACAGTCAAGCAACTATGGCTACACCTTC.